This T cell receptor (beta chain) emerged from a study of cytomegalovirus exposure and HLA in healthy donors. A few counts support this clone. V gave up 7 bases and J gave up 1 base, with 2 bases separating them. CDR1 is LNHDA and CDR2 is SQIVND in the germline V gene (reference sequence). This CDR3 has 11 residues. The PCR employed 60 Vbeta primers together with 13 Jbeta primers. Only in-frame clones appear in the TCRdb table, and some are missing; sequencing was by immunoSEQ multiplex PCR. Here the sample spans 100,000 to 130,000 clones, more than 70% being singletons. Healthy bone marrow donors supplied every sample.

The rearrangement joins TRBV19 to TRBJ2-1; D not resolved. Source material: PBMCs. This receptor was taken from a man aged 25-45 years in good health and CMV-seronegative. For the CDR3, the DNA is TGTGCCAGTACTTCCTACAATGAGCAGTTCTTC. It specifies CASTSYNEQFF.